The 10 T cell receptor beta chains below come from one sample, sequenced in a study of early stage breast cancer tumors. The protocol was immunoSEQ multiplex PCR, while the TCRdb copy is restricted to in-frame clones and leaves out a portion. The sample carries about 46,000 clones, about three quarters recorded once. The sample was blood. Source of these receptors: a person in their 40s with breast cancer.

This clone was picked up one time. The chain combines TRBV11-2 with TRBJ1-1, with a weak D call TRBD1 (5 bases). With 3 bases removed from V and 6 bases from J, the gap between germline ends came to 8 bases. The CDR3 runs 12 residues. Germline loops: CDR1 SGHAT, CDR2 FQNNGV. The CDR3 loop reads CASSFGGPEAFF. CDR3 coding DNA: TGTGCCAGCAGCTTCGGGGGACCTGAAGCTTTCTTT.

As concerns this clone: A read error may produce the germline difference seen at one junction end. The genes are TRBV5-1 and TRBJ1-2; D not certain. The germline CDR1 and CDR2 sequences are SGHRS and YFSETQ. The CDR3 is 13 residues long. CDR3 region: CASSLDTLTRNTF. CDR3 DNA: TGCGCCAGCAGCTTGGACACCCTCACAAGAAACACCTTT.

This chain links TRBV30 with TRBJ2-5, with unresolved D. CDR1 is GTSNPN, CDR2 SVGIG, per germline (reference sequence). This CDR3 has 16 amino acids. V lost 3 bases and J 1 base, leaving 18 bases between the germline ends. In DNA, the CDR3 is TGTGCCTGGAGGGGTCAGTTGTTGCGGAGCCAAGAGACCCAGTACTTC. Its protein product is CAWRGQLLRSQETQYF.

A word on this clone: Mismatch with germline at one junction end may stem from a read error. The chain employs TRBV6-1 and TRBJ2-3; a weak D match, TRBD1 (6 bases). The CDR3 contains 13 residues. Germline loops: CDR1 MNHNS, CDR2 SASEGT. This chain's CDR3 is CASSEQRTVTQYF. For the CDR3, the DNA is TGTGCCAGCAGTGAACAAAGGACAGTTACGCAGTATTTT.

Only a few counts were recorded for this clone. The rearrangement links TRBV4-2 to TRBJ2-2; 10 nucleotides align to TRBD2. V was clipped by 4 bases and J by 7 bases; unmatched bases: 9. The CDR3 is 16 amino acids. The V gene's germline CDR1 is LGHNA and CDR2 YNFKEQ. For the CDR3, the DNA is TGTGCCAGCAGCCCCGGGAGCGGGAGGGCCCTCGGGGAGCTGTTTTTT. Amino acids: CASSPGSGRALGELFF.

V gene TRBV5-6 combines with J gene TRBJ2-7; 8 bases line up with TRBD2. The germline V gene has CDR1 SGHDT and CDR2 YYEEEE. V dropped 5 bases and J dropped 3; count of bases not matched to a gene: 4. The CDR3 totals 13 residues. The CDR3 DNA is TGTGCCAGCAGGATAAGCGGGAGCTACGAGCAGTACTTC. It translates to CASRISGSYEQYF.

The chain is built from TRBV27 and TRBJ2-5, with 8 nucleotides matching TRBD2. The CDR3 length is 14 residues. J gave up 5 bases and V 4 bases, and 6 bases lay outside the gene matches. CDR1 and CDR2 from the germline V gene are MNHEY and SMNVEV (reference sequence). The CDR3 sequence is CASSSPAGAETQYF. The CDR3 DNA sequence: TGTGCCAGCAGTTCCCCAGCGGGAGCTGAGACCCAGTACTTC.

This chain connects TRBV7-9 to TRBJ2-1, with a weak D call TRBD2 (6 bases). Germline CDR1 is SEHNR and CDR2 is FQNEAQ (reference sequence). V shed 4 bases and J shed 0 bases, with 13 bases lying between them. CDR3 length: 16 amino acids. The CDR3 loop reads CASSSTSLSSYNEQFF. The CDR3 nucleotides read TGTGCCAGCAGCTCCACTAGCTTGAGCTCCTACAATGAGCAGTTCTTC.

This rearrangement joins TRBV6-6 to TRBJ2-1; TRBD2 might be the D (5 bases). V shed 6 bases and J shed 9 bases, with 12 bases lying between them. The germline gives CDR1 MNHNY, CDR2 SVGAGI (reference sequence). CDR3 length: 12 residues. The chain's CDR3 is CASRLLAGEQFF. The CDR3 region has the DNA TGTGCCAGCAGACTTCTAGCAGGTGAGCAGTTCTTC.

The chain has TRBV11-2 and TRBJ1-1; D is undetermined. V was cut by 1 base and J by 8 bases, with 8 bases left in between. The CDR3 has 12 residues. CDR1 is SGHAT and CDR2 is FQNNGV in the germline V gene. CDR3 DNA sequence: TGTGCCAGCAGCTTAGGCTTCAGCGAAGCTTTCTTT. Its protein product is CASSLGFSEAFF.